What follows are 3 T cell receptor beta chains derived from one specimen sequenced in a study of regulatory T cells in long-lasting Graves disease. Sequencing libraries for TCR beta were prepared with iRepertoire HTBI primers and Arm-PCR of CDR3 regions. Via MiXCR, TCRdb re-called the multiplex PCR reads, giving one row per CDR3 protein. The table records about half a million distinct CDR3 sequences, about 12% of them present only once. Time point reported: newly diagnosed GD, antithyroid drugs for less than 3 months. RNA extracted from PBMCs served as the sequencing template. This sample was also put to use in a study of T cells in Graves' hyperthyroidism and ophthalmopathy.

Sequencing used peripheral blood mononuclear cells (PBMCs), obtained at new diagnosis, from a patient treated with antithyroid drugs. Receptor source: a woman aged 25 to 45 with Graves disease.

This rearrangement joins TRBV29-1 to TRBJ2-7; 11 bases align to TRBD2. This CDR3 comprises 13 residues. Per germline, CDR1 SQVTM and CDR2 ANQGSEA. After removal of 4 bases from V and 4 bases from J, the junction contained 3 bases not matched to a gene. Written as DNA, the CDR3 is TGCAGCGTTGCAGGGACTAGCGGTTACGAGCAGTACTTC. Translation: CSVAGTSGYEQYF.

This clonotype was counted at least ten times. The chain recombines TRBV12-3 or TRBV12-4 with TRBJ1-3; no clear D. CDR3 size: 16 residues. Trimming left V 7 bases short and J 1 base short, with 17 bases between. CDR3 nucleotides: TGTGCCAGCAACCGAGGGCGTGCCGGGTCTGGAAACACCATATATTTT. Residues: CASNRGRAGSGNTIYF.

This clonotype came up many times. CDR3 in amino acids: CASSLAGWTTVVTQYF. The DNA of the CDR3 is TGTGCCAGCAGCTTAGCGGGGTGGACCACCGTGGTGACCCAGTACTTC. V gene TRBV7-8 combines with J gene TRBJ2-5; no firm D call. Trimming cost V 0 bases and J 7 bases, with 18 bases left between them. Germline V gene data show CDR1 as SGHVS and CDR2 as FQNEAQ. CDR3 length: 16 amino acids.